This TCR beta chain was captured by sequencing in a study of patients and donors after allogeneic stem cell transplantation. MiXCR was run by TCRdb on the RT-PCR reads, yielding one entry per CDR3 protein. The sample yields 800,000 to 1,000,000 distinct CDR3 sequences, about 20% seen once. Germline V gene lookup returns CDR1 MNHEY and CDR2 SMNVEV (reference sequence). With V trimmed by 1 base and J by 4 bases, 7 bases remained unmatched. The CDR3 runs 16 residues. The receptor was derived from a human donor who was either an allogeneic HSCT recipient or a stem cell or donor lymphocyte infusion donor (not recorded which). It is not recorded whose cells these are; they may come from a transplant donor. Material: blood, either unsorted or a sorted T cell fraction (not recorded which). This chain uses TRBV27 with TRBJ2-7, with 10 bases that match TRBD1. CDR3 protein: CASSLLSRQGAYEQYF. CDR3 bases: TGTGCCAGCAGTTTATTGTCGAGACAGGGGGCATACGAGCAGTACTTC.